The present TCR beta chain was sequenced within a study of OX40 agonist ivuxolimab in advanced cancers. Turning to the study itself: Hepatocellular carcinoma, melanoma, renal cell or head and neck cancer occurred in dose-escalation patients. A male proportion of just over 80% was recorded, with mean age 60 years and range about 23 to 80. Study results and caveats: At doses 0.1 to 3.0 mg/kg, CD4+ and CD8+ clones expanded.

Details on this clone: Its antigen is currently unknown.

This table comes from immunoSEQ multiplex PCR, and its TCRdb copy is limited to in-frame clones, with some not included. The table shows 45,000 to 60,000 clones, with approximately 80% occurring only once. Looked up from germline, CDR1 is SGHTA and CDR2 is FQGNSA. This CDR3 is 14 amino acids long. V gave up 5 bases and J gave up 3 bases, with 13 bases separating them. Sequencing was performed on CD4+ or CD8+ T cells sorted from blood, taken in a trial of the OX40 agonist ivuxolimab. The sequence came from an adult with an advanced solid tumor such as melanoma, head and neck, liver or kidney cancer. The chain carries TRBV7-2 and TRBJ1-2; TRBD1 is a possible D gene (5 bases). The CDR3 DNA sequence: TGTGCCAGCAGCCCCAAGGGACGGGACTATGGCTACACCTTC. Protein: CASSPKGRDYGYTF.